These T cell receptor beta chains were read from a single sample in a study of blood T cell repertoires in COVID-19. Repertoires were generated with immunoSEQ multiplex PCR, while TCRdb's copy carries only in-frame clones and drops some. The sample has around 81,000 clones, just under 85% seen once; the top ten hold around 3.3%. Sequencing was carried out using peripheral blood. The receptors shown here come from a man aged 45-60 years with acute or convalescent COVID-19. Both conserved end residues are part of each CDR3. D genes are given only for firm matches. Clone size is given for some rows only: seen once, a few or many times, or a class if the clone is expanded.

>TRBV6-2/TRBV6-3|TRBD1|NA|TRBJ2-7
CASSLDREGRYF
TGTGCCAGCAGCCTGGACAGGGAAGGTCGGTACTTC
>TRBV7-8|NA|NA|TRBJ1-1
CASSSRDTLGTEAFF
TGTGCCAGCAGCTCCCGGGACACCTTAGGGACTGAAGCTTTCTTT
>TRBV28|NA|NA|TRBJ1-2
CASSGAGQLYGYTF
TGTGCCAGCAGTGGGGCCGGGCAGCTCTATGGCTACACCTTC
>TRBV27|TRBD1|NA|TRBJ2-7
CASTTGGLYEQYF
TGTGCCAGCACTACAGGGGGCCTCTACGAGCAGTACTTC
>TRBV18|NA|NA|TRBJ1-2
CASSLNQGSDGYTF
TGTGCCAGCTCACTCAACCAGGGATCAGATGGCTACACCTTC
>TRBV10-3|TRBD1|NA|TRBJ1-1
CAIRPGQGNTEAFF
TGTGCCATCAGACCGGGACAGGGGAACACTGAAGCTTTCTTT
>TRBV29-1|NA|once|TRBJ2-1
CSVERAGLNEQFF
TGCAGCGTTGAACGCGCGGGGCTCAATGAGCAGTTCTTC
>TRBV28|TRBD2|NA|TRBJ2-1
CASSPPAGVYNEQFF
TGTGCCAGCAGTCCCCCGGCGGGAGTATACAATGAGCAGTTCTTC
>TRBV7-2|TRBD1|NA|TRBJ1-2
CASSPGQSGNYGYTF
TGTGCCAGCAGCCCGGGACAGAGCGGGAACTATGGCTACACCTTC
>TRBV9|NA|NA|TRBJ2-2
CASSVGTHNTGELFF
TGTGCCAGCAGCGTAGGGACACACAACACCGGGGAGCTGTTTTTT
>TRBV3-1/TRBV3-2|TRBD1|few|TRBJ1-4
CASSRAGTGENEKLFF
TGTGCCAGCAGCCGTGCGGGGACAGGGGAAAATGAAAAACTGTTTTTT
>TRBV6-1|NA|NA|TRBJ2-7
CASSETRGSQGKQYF
TGTGCCAGCAGTGAAACGAGGGGCTCGCAGGGGAAGCAGTACTTC
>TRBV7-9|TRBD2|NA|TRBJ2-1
CASSLTSGGNEQFF
TGTGCCAGCAGCTTGACTAGCGGGGGTAATGAGCAGTTCTTC
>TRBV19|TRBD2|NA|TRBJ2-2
CASSSFTSGRSNTGELFF
TGTGCCAGTAGTTCTTTCACTAGCGGGCGATCGAACACCGGGGAGCTGTTTTTT
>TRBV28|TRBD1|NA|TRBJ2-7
CASNLPGQGAYEQYF
TGTGCCAGCAACCTACCGGGACAGGGCGCCTACGAGCAGTACTTC
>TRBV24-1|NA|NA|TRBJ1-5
CATSARGPNQPQHF
TGTGCCACCAGTGCCAGGGGCCCCAATCAGCCCCAGCATTTT
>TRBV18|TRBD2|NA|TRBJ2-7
CASSPPASGGAYEQYF
TGTGCCAGCTCACCACCGGCGAGCGGGGGCGCCTACGAGCAGTACTTC
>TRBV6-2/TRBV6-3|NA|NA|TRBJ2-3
CASSPPSRDTQYF
TGTGCCAGCAGTCCCCCATCGCGAGATACGCAGTATTTT